This TCR beta chain was found in a study of T cells in Graves' hyperthyroidism and ophthalmopathy. In its sample, this clonotype was seen a few times. Its antigen is as yet unknown. Study conclusions and caveats: In validation, the model predicted ophthalmopathy. These predictions came a median roughly seven months before onset. Ophthalmopathy stood apart from stable hyperthyroidism in a 13 V-J model.

RNA transcripts were the template for amplifying TCR beta CDR3 regions. First-round RT-PCR with HTBI primers amplified the TCR CDR3 region. TCRdb re-called the multiplex PCR reads with MiXCR, one entry per CDR3 protein. The sample holds about 380,000 distinct CDR3 sequences; about 14% are singletons and the top ten take about 18%. The CDR3 length is 13 residues. The V and J ends lost 4 bases and 5 bases respectively, with 9 bases between them. Per the germline V gene, CDR1 is ENHRY and CDR2 is SYGVKD. The sequence derives from a woman between 25 and 40 years old with Graves' ophthalmopathy. Material for sequencing was blood. J is TRBJ1-3 and V is TRBV10-3; D uncertain. CDR3: CAISGAGRNTIYF. Written as DNA, the CDR3 is TGTGCCATCAGTGGCGCGGGGAGAAACACCATATATTTT.